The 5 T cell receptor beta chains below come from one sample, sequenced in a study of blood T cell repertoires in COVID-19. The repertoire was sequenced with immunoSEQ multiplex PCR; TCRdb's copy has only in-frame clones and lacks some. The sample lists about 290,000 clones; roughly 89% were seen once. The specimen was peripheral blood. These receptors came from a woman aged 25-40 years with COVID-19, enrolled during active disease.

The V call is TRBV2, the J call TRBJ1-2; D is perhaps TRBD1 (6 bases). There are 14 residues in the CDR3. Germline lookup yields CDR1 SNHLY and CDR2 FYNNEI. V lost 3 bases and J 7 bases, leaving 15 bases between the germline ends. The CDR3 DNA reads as TGTGCCAGCAGTGATCAGGGGCCAGGCGGTGGCTACACCTTC. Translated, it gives CASSDQGPGGGYTF. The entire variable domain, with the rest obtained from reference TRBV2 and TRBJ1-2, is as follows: EPEVTQTPSHQVTQMGQEVILRCVPISNHLYFYWYRQILGQKVEFLVSFYNNEISEKSEIFDDQFSVERPDGSNFTLKIRSTKLEDSAMYFCASSDQGPGGGYTFGSGTRLTVV.

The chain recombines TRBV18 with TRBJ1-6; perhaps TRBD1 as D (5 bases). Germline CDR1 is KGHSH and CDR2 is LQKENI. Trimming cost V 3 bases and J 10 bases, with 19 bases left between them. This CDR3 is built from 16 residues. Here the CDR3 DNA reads TGTGCCAGCTCACCCACTCGTCGGGGGGAGAAATCACCCCTCCACTTT. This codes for CASSPTRRGEKSPLHF.

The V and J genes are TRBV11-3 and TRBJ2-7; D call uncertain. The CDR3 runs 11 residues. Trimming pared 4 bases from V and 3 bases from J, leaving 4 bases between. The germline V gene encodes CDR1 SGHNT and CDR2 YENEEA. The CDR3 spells CASSSGYEQYF. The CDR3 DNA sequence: TGTGCCAGCAGCTCAGGCTACGAGCAGTACTTC.

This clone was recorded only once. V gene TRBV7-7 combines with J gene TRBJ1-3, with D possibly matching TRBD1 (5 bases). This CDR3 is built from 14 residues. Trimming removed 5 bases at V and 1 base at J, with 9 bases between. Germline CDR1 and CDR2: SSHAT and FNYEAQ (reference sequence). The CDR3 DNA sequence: TGTGCCAGCAGCGACGGGGGTTCTGGAAACACCATATATTTT. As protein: CASSDGGSGNTIYF.

CDR3 protein: CASILRGFPGAGYTF. The CDR3 DNA reads as TGTGCCAGCATCCTGCGTGGCTTTCCAGGTGCCGGCTACACCTTC. The chain joins TRBV28 to TRBJ1-2, with no clear D. The V and J ends lost 7 bases and 8 bases respectively, with 23 bases between them. Germline V gene lookup returns CDR1 MDHEN and CDR2 SYDVKM. This CDR3 has 15 amino acids.